This T cell receptor beta chain derives from a study of blood T cell repertoires in COVID-19 (dated by TCRdb to the early 2020s). Background for the entire study: Samples from collaborators originated in the United States, Italy and Spain and spanned both the acute and convalescent phases of COVID-19. The material from the prospective study consisted of cDNA or gDNA derived from T cells, B-cell-depleted T cells, or PBMCs. Subjects who had been exposed to COVID-19, were actively infected with it, or had recovered from it provided the deeply sampled blood TCRbeta repertoires that made up the dataset. The repertoires were made available in a free public database intended to serve as a resource for research on the immune response to SARS-CoV-2. Samples came from the ongoing ImmuneRACE study (first 160 participants) plus 1,254 subjects from 6 global collaborators. A de-identified subject ID, COVID-19 status, age in years and sex were almost always included in the sample metadata. Where available, HLA class I and class II types were taken from metadata supplied by the sample provider and were not determined by assay-based typing. General study outcomes and caveats: Clinical and demographic metadata were provided uncurated, with the amount varying by source and participant.

The immunoSEQ Assay, a bias-controlled multiplex PCR, was used to amplify TCRbeta CDR3 regions from genomic DNA. On the authors' methods: The number of nucleated cells in each sample was estimated by amplification of reference gene primers within the assay. To quantify the absolute abundance of each unique TCRbeta CDR3 rearrangement, sequence reads were collapsed and filtered. For each sample, productive Simpson clonality was calculated by taking the square root of Simpson's diversity index across productive rearrangements. Imported from immuneACCESS, the table was reduced by TCRdb to in-frame sequences with V and J called. These copies leave out some clones; in studies compared against another copy, an unresolved V gene accounts for under half, and the cause of the remainder is not known. V and J calls and clone size are given by that table; D and trimming were obtained from the DNA. This sample is represented by hundreds of thousands of clones; around nine tenths of them were singletons. 2.6% of the sample rests with the top ten.

On this clone: The antigen this receptor binds is unknown. It has no much larger one-base neighbor in the sample; base qualities were not kept.

CDR1 and CDR2 were assigned from the germline V gene as SNHLY and FYNNEI. Here V drops 6 bases and J drops 4 bases, and the junction holds 4 bases not matched to any gene. The cysteine opens and the phenylalanine closes a CDR3 of 14 amino acids. The DNA shown is the 42-base CDR3, in frame from base 1. Participants in the prospective study were enrolled through a virtual design, were aged 18 to 89 years, and lived in under 25 United States geographic areas. To assign participants to cohorts, the prospective study relied on clinical history that participants themselves reported in a screening survey and a study questionnaire. ImmuneRACE Cohort 3 recovered participants were defined by two consecutive negative NP/OP PCR tests, healthcare professional clearance, or symptom resolution. In the prospective study, mobile phlebotomists collected whole blood, serum and a nasopharyngeal or oropharyngeal swab from each participant. Over a roughly 2-month period, participants in the prospective study had the option of providing additional blood draws and questionnaires. Before DNA extraction, blood samples from the prospective study were shipped at room temperature or frozen.

Rearrangement joined TRBV2 to TRBJ1-5; 9 bases in between match TRBD1. This clonotype originated in a man in his sixties who had recovered from COVID-19. Sample: PBMCs or T cells enriched from blood (not recorded which). The CDR3 reads CASRRQGVNQPQHF. At the DNA level, the sequence is TGTGCCAGCAGACGACAGGGGGTGAATCAGCCCCAGCATTTT.